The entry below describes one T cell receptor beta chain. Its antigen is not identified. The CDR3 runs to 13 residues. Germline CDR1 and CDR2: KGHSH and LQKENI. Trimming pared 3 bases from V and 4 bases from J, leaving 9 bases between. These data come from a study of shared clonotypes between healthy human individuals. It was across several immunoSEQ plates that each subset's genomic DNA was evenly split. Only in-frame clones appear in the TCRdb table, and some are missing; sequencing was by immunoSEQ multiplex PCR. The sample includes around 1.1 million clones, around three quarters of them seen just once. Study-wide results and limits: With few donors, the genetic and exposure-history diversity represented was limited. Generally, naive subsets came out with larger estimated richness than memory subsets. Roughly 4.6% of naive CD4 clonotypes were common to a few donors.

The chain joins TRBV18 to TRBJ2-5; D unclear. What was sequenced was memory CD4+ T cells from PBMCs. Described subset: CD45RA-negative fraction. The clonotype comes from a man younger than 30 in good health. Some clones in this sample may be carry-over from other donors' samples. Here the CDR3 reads CASSPQVRETQYF. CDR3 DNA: TGTGCCAGCTCACCTCAGGTTCGAGAGACCCAGTACTTC.